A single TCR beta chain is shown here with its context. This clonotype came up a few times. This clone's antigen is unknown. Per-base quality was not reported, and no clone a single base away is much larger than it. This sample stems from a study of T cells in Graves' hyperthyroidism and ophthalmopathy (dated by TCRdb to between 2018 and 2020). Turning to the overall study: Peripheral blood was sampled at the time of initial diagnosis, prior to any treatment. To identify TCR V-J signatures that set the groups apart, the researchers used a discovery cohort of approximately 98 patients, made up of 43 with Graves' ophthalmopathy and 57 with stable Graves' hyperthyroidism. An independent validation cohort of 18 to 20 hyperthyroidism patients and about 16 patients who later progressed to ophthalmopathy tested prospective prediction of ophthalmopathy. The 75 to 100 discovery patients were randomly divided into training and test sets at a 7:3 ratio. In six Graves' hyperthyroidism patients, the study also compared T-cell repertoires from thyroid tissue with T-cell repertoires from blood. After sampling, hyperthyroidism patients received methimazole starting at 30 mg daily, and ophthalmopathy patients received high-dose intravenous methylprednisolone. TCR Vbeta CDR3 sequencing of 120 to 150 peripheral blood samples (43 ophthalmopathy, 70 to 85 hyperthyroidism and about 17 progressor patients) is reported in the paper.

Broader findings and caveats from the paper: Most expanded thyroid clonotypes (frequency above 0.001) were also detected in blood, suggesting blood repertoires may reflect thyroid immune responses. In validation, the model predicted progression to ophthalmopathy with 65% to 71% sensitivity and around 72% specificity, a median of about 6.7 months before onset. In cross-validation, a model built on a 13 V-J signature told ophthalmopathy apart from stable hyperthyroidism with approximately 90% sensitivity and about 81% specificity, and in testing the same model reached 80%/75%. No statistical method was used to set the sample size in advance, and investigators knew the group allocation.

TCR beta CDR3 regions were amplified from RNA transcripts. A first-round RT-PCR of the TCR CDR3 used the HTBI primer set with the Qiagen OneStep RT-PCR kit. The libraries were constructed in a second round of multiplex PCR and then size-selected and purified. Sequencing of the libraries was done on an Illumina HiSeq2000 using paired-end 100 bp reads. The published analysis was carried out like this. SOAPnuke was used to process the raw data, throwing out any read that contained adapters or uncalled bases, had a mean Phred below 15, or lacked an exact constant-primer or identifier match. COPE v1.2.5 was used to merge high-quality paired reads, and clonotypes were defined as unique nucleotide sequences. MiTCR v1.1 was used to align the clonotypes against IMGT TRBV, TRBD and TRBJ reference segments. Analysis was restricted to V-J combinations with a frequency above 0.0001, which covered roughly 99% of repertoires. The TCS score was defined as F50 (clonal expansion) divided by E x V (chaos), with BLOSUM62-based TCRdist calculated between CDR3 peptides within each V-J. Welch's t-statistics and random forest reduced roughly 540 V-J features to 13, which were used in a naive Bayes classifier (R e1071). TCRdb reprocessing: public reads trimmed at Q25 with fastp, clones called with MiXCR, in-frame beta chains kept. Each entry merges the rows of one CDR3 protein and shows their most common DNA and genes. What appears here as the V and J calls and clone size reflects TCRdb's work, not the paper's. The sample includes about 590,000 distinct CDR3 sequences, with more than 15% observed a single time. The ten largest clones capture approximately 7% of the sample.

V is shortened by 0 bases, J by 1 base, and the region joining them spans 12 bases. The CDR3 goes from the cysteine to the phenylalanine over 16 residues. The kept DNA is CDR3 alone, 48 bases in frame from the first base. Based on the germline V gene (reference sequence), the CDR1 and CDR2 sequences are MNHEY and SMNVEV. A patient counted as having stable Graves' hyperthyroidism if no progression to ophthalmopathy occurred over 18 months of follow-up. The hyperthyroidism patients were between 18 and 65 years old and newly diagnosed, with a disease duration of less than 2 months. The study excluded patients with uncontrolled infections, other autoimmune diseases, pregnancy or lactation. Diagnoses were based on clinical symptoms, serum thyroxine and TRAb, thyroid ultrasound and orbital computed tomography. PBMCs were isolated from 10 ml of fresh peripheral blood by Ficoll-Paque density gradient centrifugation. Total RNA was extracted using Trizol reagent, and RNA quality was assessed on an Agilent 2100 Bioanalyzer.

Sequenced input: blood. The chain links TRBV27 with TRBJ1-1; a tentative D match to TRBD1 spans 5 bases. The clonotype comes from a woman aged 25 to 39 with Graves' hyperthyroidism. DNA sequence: TGTGCCAGCAGTTTATCGAGTCAGGGCCCGAACACTGAAGCTTTCTTT. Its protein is CASSLSSQGPNTEAFF.